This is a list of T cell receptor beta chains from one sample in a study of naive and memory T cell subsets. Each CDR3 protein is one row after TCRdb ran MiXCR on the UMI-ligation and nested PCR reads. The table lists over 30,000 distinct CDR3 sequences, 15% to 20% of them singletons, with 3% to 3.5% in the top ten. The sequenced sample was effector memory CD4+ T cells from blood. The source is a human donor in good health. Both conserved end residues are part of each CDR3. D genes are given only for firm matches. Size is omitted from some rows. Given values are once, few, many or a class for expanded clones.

CDR3: CASSLTGTAGTSTKGSSYEQYF; DNA: TGTGCCAGCAGTCTAACCGGGACTGCCGGGACTAGCACCAAGGGGAGCTCCTACGAGCAGTACTTC; D: TRBD2; V: TRBV27; size: many; J: TRBJ2-7
CDR3: CASCDITTNYGYTF; DNA: TGTGCCAGCTGCGACATAACAACTAACTATGGCTACACCTTC; D: NA; V: TRBV6-5; size: many; J: TRBJ1-2
CDR3: CASSQTAGTGVSPLHF; DNA: TGCGCCAGCAGCCAAACCGCCGGGACAGGGGTATCACCCCTCCACTTT; D: TRBD1; V: TRBV4-3; size: NA; J: TRBJ1-6
CDR3: CASSSPRTVGYEQYF; DNA: TGTGCCAGCAGTTCACCCCGGACAGTCGGCTACGAGCAGTACTTC; D: NA; V: TRBV28; size: many; J: TRBJ2-7
CDR3: CSARYGTGGTNEQFF; DNA: TGCAGTGCTAGATACGGGACAGGGGGGACCAATGAGCAGTTCTTC; D: TRBD1; V: TRBV20-1; size: NA; J: TRBJ2-1
CDR3: CASKGQTNTEAFF; DNA: TGTGCCAGCAAGGGACAGACGAACACTGAAGCTTTCTTT; D: TRBD1; V: TRBV11-2; size: many; J: TRBJ1-1
CDR3: CSAPEGNQPQHF; DNA: TGCAGTGCCCCCGAGGGCAATCAGCCCCAGCATTTT; D: NA; V: TRBV20-1; size: few; J: TRBJ1-5
CDR3: CASSLAPGGYTF; DNA: TGTGCCAGCAGTTTGGCGCCGGGTGGCTACACCTTC; D: NA; V: TRBV28; size: few; J: TRBJ1-2
CDR3: CASSPRAGDAQFF; DNA: TGTGCCAGCAGCCCACGAGCGGGAGATGCGCAGTTCTTC; D: TRBD2; V: TRBV7-6; size: many; J: TRBJ2-1
CDR3: CASSQTSGAADEQYF; DNA: TGTGCCAGCAGCCAGACCTCGGGGGCGGCGGACGAGCAGTACTTC; D: NA; V: TRBV2; size: few; J: TRBJ2-7
CDR3: CSATRRGQAMNTEAFF; DNA: TGCAGTGCTACCCGTAGAGGACAGGCCATGAACACTGAAGCTTTCTTT; D: TRBD1; V: TRBV20-1; size: few; J: TRBJ1-1
CDR3: CASRWRSASTDTQYF; DNA: TGTGCCAGCAGGTGGCGTAGCGCTAGCACAGATACGCAGTATTTT; D: NA; V: TRBV12-3/TRBV12-4; size: NA; J: TRBJ2-3
CDR3: CASSPRPEGYGYTF; DNA: TGTGCCAGCAGCCCAAGGCCGGAGGGGTATGGCTACACCTTC; D: NA; V: TRBV7-3; size: few; J: TRBJ1-2
CDR3: CASSETGTGVMAEQFF; DNA: TGTGCCAGCAGTGAAACCGGGACAGGGGTAATGGCTGAGCAGTTCTTC; D: TRBD1; V: TRBV6-6; size: NA; J: TRBJ2-1
CDR3: CASTEVLGQGSRGTEAFF; DNA: TGTGCCAGCACGGAGGTATTAGGACAGGGGTCGAGAGGCACTGAAGCTTTCTTT; D: TRBD1; V: TRBV6-1; size: few; J: TRBJ1-1
CDR3: CASSLVGGEEETQYF; DNA: TGTGCCAGCAGCTTAGTCGGGGGAGAGGAAGAGACCCAGTACTTC; D: NA; V: TRBV7-7; size: NA; J: TRBJ2-5
CDR3: CASSYFRANEKLFF; DNA: TGTGCCAGCAGTTACTTTCGGGCTAATGAAAAACTGTTTTTT; D: NA; V: TRBV6-5; size: many; J: TRBJ1-4
CDR3: CSAAGASGRAYNEQFF; DNA: TGCAGTGCTGCTGGAGCTAGCGGGAGAGCCTACAATGAGCAGTTCTTC; D: TRBD2; V: TRBV20-1; size: NA; J: TRBJ2-1
CDR3: CSVGKQGALYNEQFF; DNA: TGCAGTGTCGGAAAACAGGGGGCCCTCTACAATGAGCAGTTCTTC; D: TRBD1; V: TRBV20-1; size: many; J: TRBJ2-1
CDR3: CASSLRGLNQPQHF; DNA: TGTGCCAGCAGTCTCAGGGGGCTCAATCAGCCCCAGCATTTT; D: TRBD1; V: TRBV12-3/TRBV12-4; size: NA; J: TRBJ1-5
CDR3: CATSRDLRLAGWDEQFF; DNA: TGTGCCACCAGCAGAGATCTCAGGCTAGCGGGATGGGATGAGCAGTTCTTC; D: TRBD2; V: TRBV15; size: NA; J: TRBJ2-1
CDR3: CASSLGLVGSYEQYF; DNA: TGTGCCAGTAGTCTTGGACTAGTCGGGTCCTACGAGCAGTACTTC; D: TRBD2; V: TRBV19; size: few; J: TRBJ2-7
CDR3: CAISDRGGDTEAFF; DNA: TGTGCCATCAGTGACCGGGGAGGCGACACTGAAGCTTTCTTT; D: NA; V: TRBV10-3; size: few; J: TRBJ1-1
CDR3: CASSLEIGEQYF; DNA: TGTGCCAGCAGTTTAGAAATTGGGGAGCAGTACTTC; D: NA; V: TRBV28; size: few; J: TRBJ2-7
CDR3: CASSESTSGRWYERFF; DNA: TGCGCCAGCAGTGAGTCAACTAGCGGGAGGTGGTATGAGCGGTTCTTC; D: TRBD2; V: TRBV10-2; size: NA; J: TRBJ2-1
CDR3: CASSPGQRAPGELFF; DNA: TGTGCCAGCAGCCCGGGCCAGAGGGCCCCCGGGGAGCTGTTTTTT; D: NA; V: TRBV11-2; size: NA; J: TRBJ2-2
CDR3: CSARVGAQPQHF; DNA: TGCAGTGCTAGAGTTGGAGCTCAGCCCCAGCATTTT; D: NA; V: TRBV20-1; size: few; J: TRBJ1-5
CDR3: CASSQVLSGIRSGNTIYF; DNA: TGTGCCAGCAGCCAAGTTCTGTCGGGGATACGATCTGGAAACACCATATATTTT; D: NA; V: TRBV3-1; size: NA; J: TRBJ1-3
CDR3: CASRRTSGSLEKTQYF; DNA: TGTGCCAGCAGAAGGACTAGCGGGAGTCTGGAAAAGACCCAGTACTTC; D: TRBD2; V: TRBV2; size: NA; J: TRBJ2-5
CDR3: CASSYSTRETQYF; DNA: TGTGCCAGCAGTTATTCGACTCGGGAGACCCAGTACTTC; D: NA; V: TRBV6-5; size: many; J: TRBJ2-5
CDR3: CASSPRPKGYSNQPQHF; DNA: TGTGCCAGTAGCCCCAGGCCTAAAGGCTATAGCAATCAGCCCCAGCATTTT; D: NA; V: TRBV19; size: few; J: TRBJ1-5